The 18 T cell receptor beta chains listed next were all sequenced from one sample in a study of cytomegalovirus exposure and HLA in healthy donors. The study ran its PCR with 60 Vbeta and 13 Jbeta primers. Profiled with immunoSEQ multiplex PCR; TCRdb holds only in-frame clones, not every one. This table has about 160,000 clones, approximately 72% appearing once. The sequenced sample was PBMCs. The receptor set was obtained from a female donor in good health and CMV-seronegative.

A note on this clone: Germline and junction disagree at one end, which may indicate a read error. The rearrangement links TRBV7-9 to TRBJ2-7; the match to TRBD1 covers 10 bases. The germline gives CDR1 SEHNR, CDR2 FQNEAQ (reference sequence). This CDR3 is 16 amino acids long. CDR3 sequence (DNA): TGTTCCAGCAGCGGGCCGGGACAGGGGTCGGAGTACGAGCAGTACTTC. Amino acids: CSSSGPGQGSEYEQYF. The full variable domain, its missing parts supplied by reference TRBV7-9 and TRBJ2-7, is DTGVSQNPRHKITKRGQNVTFRCDPISEHNRLYWYRQTLGQGPEFLTYFQNEAQLEKSRLLSDRFSAERPKGSFSTLEIQRTEQGDSAMYLCSSSGPGQGSEYEQYFGPGTRLTVT.

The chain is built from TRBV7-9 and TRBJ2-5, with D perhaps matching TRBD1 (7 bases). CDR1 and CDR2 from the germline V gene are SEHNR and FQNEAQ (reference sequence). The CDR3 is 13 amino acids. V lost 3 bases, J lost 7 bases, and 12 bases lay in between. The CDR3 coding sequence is TGTGCCAGCAGCTTTCCAGGGGGAGGGACCCAGTACTTC. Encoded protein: CASSFPGGGTQYF.

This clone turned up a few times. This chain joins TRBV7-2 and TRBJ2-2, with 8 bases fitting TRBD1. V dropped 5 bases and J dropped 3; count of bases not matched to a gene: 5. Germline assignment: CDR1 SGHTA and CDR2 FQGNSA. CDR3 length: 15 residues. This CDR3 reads CASSPLDRDTGELFF. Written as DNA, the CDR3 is TGTGCCAGCAGCCCGTTGGACAGGGACACCGGGGAGCTGTTTTTT.

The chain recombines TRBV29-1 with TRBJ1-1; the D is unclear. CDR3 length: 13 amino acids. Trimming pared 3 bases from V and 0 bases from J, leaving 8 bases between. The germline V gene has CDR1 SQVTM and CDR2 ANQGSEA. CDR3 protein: CSVEPRVNTEAFF. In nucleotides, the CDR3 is TGCAGCGTTGAGCCACGCGTGAACACTGAAGCTTTCTTT.

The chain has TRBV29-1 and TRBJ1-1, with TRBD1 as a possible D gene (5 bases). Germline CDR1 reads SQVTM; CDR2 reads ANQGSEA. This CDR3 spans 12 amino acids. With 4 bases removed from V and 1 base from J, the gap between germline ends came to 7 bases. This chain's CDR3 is CSVAGANTEAFF. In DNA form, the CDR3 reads TGCAGCGTTGCTGGGGCGAACACTGAAGCTTTCTTT.

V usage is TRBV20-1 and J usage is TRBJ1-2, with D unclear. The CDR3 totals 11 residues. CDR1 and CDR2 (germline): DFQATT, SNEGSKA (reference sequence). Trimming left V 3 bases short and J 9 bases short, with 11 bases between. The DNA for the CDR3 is TGCAGTGCTAGGGACGAGCGGCGCTACACCTTC. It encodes CSARDERRYTF.

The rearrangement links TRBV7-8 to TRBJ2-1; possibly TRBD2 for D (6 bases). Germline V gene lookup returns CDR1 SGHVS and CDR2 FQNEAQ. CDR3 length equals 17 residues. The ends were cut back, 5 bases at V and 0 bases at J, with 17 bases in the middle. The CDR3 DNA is TGTGCCAGCAGCCCACACCGCGGGGTTAGCTCCTACAATGAGCAGTTCTTC. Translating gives CASSPHRGVSSYNEQFF.

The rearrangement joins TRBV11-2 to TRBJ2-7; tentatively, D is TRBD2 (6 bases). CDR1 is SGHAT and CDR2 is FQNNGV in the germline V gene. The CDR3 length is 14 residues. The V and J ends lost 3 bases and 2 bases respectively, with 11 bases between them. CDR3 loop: CASSLIQRAYEQYF. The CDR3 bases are TGTGCCAGCAGCTTGATTCAGCGGGCCTACGAGCAGTACTTC.

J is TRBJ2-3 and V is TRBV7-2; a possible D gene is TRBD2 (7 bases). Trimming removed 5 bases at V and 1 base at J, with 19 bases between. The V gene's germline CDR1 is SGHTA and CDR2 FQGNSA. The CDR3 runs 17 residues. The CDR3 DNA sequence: TGTGCCAGCAGCCCAAGGGGGGGCACTGGGGGCACAGATACGCAGTATTTT. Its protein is CASSPRGGTGGTDTQYF.

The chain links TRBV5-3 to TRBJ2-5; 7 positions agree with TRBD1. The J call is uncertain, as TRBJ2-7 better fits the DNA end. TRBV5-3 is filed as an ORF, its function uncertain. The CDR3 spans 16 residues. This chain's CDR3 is CARSAPGTVFSYEQYF. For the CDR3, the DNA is TGTGCCAGAAGCGCACCCGGGACAGTTTTTTCCTACGAGCAGTACTTC.

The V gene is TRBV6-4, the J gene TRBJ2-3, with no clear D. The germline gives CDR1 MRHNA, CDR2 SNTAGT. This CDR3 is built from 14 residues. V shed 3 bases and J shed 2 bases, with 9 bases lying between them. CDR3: CASSEGQITDTQYF. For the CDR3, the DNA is TGTGCCAGCAGTGAGGGCCAGATCACAGATACGCAGTATTTT.

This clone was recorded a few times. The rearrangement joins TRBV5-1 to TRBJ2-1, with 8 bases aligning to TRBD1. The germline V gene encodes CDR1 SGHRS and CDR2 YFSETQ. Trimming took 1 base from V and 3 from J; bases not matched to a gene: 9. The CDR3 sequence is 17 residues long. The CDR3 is CASSLSGTGAYYNEQFF. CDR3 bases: TGCGCCAGCAGCTTGTCCGGGACAGGAGCGTACTACAATGAGCAGTTCTTC.

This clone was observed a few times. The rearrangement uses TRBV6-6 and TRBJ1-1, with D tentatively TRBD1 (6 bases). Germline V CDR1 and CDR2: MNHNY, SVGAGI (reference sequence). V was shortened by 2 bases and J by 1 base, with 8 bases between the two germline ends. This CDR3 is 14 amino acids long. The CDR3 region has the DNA TGTGCCAGCAGTTACAGGACAGCGAACACTGAAGCTTTCTTT. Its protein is CASSYRTANTEAFF.

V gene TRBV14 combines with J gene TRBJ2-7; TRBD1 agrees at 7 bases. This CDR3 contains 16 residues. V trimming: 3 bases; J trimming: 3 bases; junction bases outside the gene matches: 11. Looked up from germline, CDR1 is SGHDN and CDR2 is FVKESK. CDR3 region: CASSHRTGKGSYEQYF. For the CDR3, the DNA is TGTGCCAGCAGCCACAGGACAGGAAAGGGGAGCTACGAGCAGTACTTC.

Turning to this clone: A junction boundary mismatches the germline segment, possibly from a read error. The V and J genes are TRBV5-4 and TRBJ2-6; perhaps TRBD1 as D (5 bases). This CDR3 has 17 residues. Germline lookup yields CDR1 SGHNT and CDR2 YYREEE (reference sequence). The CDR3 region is CASSYRSGASGANGLTF. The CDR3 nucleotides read TGTGCCAGCAGCTATCGCAGTGGAGCCTCTGGGGCCAACGGCCTGACTTTC.

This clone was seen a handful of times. DNA for the CDR3: TGTGCCAGCAGTCCACTCGGGGAGTCCAACTATGGCTACACCTTC. Translation gives CASSPLGESNYGYTF. This chain joins TRBV27 and TRBJ1-2, with unresolved D. V was clipped by 5 bases and J by 2 bases, with 15 bases between them. This CDR3 is built from 15 residues. Germline-derived CDR1 and CDR2 are MNHEY and SMNVEV (reference sequence).

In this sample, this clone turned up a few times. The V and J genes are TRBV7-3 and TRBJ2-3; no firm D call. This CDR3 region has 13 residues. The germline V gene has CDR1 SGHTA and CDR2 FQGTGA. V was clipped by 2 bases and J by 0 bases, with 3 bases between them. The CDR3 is CASSLPSTDTQYF. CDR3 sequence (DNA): TGTGCCAGCAGCTTACCGAGCACAGATACGCAGTATTTT.

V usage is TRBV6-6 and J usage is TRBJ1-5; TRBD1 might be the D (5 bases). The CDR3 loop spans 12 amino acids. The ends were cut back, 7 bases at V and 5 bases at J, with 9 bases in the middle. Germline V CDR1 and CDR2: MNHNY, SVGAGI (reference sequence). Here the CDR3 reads CASTGSDQPQHF. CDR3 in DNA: TGTGCCAGCACAGGGTCCGATCAGCCCCAGCATTTT.